Only a few counts were recorded for the clone carrying this TCR beta chain. Its antigen is unidentified. Data came from immunoSEQ multiplex PCR; TCRdb stores just in-frame clones and leaves some out. The data show roughly 510,000 clones, with 75% to 80% seen just once and approximately 12% held by the top ten. The study enrolled healthy HIV-negative adults without recent acute infections or vaccinations as donors. The data were obtained in a study of shared clonotypes between healthy human individuals. General observations from the study: Donors were few, which limited the genetic and exposure-history diversity represented.

Trimming shortened V by 6 bases and J by 4 bases, and 12 bases separated the two germline ends. The CDR3 is 13 amino acids. Per germline, CDR1 SNHLY and CDR2 FYNNEI. This chain joins TRBV2 and TRBJ1-2, with a weak D call TRBD1 (5 bases). This receptor was identified in a middle-aged woman in good health. Some clones in this sample may be carry-over from other donors' samples. The sequenced sample was PBMCs. The CDR3 spells CASRSTELYGYTF. Here the CDR3 DNA reads TGTGCCAGCAGATCGACAGAACTCTATGGCTACACCTTC. Using reference TRBV2 and TRBJ1-2 for the parts outside the CDR3, the full variable domain is EPEVTQTPSHQVTQMGQEVILRCVPISNHLYFYWYRQILGQKVEFLVSFYNNEISEKSEIFDDQFSVERPDGSNFTLKIRSTKLEDSAMYFCASRSTELYGYTFGSGTRLTVV.